Listed here are 26 T cell receptor beta chains from one sample, sequenced in a study of blood T cell repertoires in COVID-19. Libraries were prepared by immunoSEQ multiplex PCR; TCRdb keeps only in-frame clonotypes and omits some of them. The table lists 150,000 to 200,000 clones, roughly nine tenths of them singletons, with approximately 10% in the top ten. The sequencing input was peripheral blood. The receptors were sampled from a woman aged 55-70 years with COVID-19, enrolled during active disease.

The chain has TRBV6-5 and TRBJ1-6; no reliable D call. Germline V lookup: CDR1 MNHEY, CDR2 SVGAGI. V lost 5 bases, J lost 7 bases, and 12 bases lay in between. The CDR3 extends over 14 amino acids. CDR3 nucleotides: TGTGCCAGCAGTCGGACTGCCGTCAATTCACCCCTCCACTTT. Translation: CASSRTAVNSPLHF.

The genes are TRBV7-2 and TRBJ2-4, with 7 bases that match TRBD1. Germline V lookup: CDR1 SGHTA, CDR2 FQGNSA. Losses at the gene ends were 9 bases for V and 0 bases for J; bases not matched to a gene: 5. The CDR3 is made up of 14 amino acids. The CDR3 sequence is CASVTGIAKNIQYF. CDR3 coding DNA: TGTGCCAGTGTGACAGGGATAGCCAAAAACATTCAGTACTTC.

The chain employs TRBV19 and TRBJ2-3, with 9 nucleotides matching TRBD2. Germline values: CDR1 LNHDA, CDR2 SQIVND (reference sequence). The CDR3 loop spans 17 amino acids. The V gene end was trimmed by 5 bases and the J gene end by 2 bases; junction bases not matched to a gene: 11. The CDR3 is CASSSLGGRAPTDTQYF. CDR3 nucleotide sequence: TGTGCCAGTAGTTCCCTCGGCGGGAGGGCCCCCACAGATACGCAGTATTTT. The full variable domain, with the rest looked up from reference TRBV19 and TRBJ2-3, is DGGITQSPKYLFRKEGQNVTLSCEQNLNHDAMYWYRQDPGQGLRLIYYSQIVNDFQKGDIAEGYSVSREKKESFPLTVTSAQKNPTAFYLCASSSLGGRAPTDTQYFGPGTRLTVL.

This rearrangement joins TRBV23-1 to TRBJ2-3; 11 bases are a match to TRBD1. TRBV23-1 is flagged as an ORF with uncertain function. V lost 7 bases to trimming and J lost 5 bases; unmatched junction nucleotides: 8. This CDR3 spans 15 amino acids. The DNA of the CDR3 is TGCGCCAGCACCCGACGGACAGGGGGCAGAGATACGCAGTATTTT. Translation gives CASTRRTGGRDTQYF.

This rearrangement joins TRBV30 to TRBJ1-5; tentatively, D is TRBD1 (6 bases). The CDR3 covers 15 residues. The V gene lost 2 bases and the J gene lost 4 bases, with 15 bases spanning the gap. Germline V gene data show CDR1 as GTSNPN and CDR2 as SVGIG (reference sequence). The CDR3 DNA reads TGTGCCTGGAGTCCTCCCGACAGGCCTAATCAGCCCCAGCATTTT. Its protein is CAWSPPDRPNQPQHF.

The gene calls are TRBV4-3 and TRBJ1-2; 9 bases agree with TRBD1. The germline gives CDR1 LGHNA, CDR2 YSLEER. The CDR3 contains 14 residues. V lost 4 bases, J lost 8 bases, and 8 bases stayed unmatched. CDR3 loop: CASSLHTGGDGYTF. CDR3 nucleotides: TGCGCCAGCAGCCTCCATACAGGGGGCGACGGCTACACCTTC.

This clone was detected only a few times. The chain uses TRBV19 and TRBJ1-3; no reliable D call. Germline assignment: CDR1 LNHDA and CDR2 SQIVND (reference sequence). The CDR3 contains 14 residues. The germline V and J ends were trimmed by 7 bases and 2 bases, with 12 bases remaining between them. As DNA, the CDR3 is TGTGCCAGTAACGTCCCACAACCTGGAAACACCATATATTTT. The encoded protein is CASNVPQPGNTIYF. The full variable domain, in which reference TRBV19 and TRBJ1-3 provide the parts outside the CDR3, is DGGITQSPKYLFRKEGQNVTLSCEQNLNHDAMYWYRQDPGQGLRLIYYSQIVNDFQKGDIAEGYSVSREKKESFPLTVTSAQKNPTAFYLCASNVPQPGNTIYFGEGSWLTVV.

This clone was seen a handful of times. The chain uses TRBV10-1 and TRBJ1-1, with 8 bases fitting TRBD1. Germline values: CDR1 WNHNN, CDR2 SYGVQD (reference sequence). The CDR3 has 12 residues. After removal of 6 bases from V and 5 bases from J, the junction contained 2 bases not matched to a gene. The CDR3 DNA is TGCGCCAGCAGCCACAGGGGGACTGAAGCTTTCTTT. It specifies CASSHRGTEAFF.

This chain uses TRBV6-2 or TRBV6-3 with TRBJ1-4; 10 nucleotides agree with TRBD1. CDR1 is MNHEY, CDR2 SVGEGT, per germline. This CDR3 spans 15 amino acids. V lost 5 bases, J lost 7 bases, and 7 bases stayed unmatched. The CDR3 protein is CASSRPGQGSEKLFF. The CDR3 region has the DNA TGTGCCAGCAGTAGACCGGGACAGGGGAGTGAAAAACTGTTTTTT.

This chain connects TRBV4-1 to TRBJ1-1; maybe TRBD1 (5 bases). Germline assignment: CDR1 MGHRA and CDR2 YSYEKL. This CDR3 has 14 amino acids. The V and J ends lost 6 bases and 4 bases respectively, with 15 bases between them. In DNA, the CDR3 is TGCGCCAGCAGGGATACGTTGGGGGGCACTGAAGCTTTCTTT. Translated: CASRDTLGGTEAFF.

This sequence joins TRBV24-1 and TRBJ2-3, with a possible D match to TRBD2 (6 bases). V lost 5 bases and J lost 0, with 8 bases in between. Germline CDR1 is KGHDR and CDR2 is SFDVKD. CDR3 length equals 14 residues. The CDR3 DNA sequence: TGTGCCACCAGTGTCGGGAGAAGCACAGATACGCAGTATTTT. This sequence encodes CATSVGRSTDTQYF.

The V call is TRBV5-3, the J call TRBJ2-7; D may be TRBD2 (6 bases). TRBV5-3 belongs to the ORF category, with a function that is uncertain. The CDR3 covers 12 residues. Between the trimmed V and J ends, which lost 4 bases and 3 bases, there was a span of 8 bases. The CDR3 spells CARSRDCYEQYF. Written as DNA, the CDR3 is TGTGCCAGAAGCCGGGACTGCTACGAGCAGTACTTC.

The rearrangement joins TRBV11-2 to TRBJ2-3; 11 positions match TRBD2. Germline CDR1 SGHAT, CDR2 FQNNGV. The CDR3 contains 15 residues. Germline trimming cut 3 bases from V and 6 bases from J; bases unmatched to any gene: 5. For the CDR3, the DNA is TGTGCCAGCAGCTTTAGCGGGGGGGGCCCGGATACGCAGTATTTT. Protein product: CASSFSGGGPDTQYF.

This sequence joins TRBV6-2 or TRBV6-3 and TRBJ2-7, with 7 nucleotides matching TRBD1. Germline V lookup: CDR1 MNHEY, CDR2 SVGEGT. The CDR3 has 15 residues. V lost 2 bases to trimming and J lost 2 bases; unmatched junction nucleotides: 6. The CDR3 DNA is TGTGCCAGCAGTTACGCCGGGACAGCCCCCTACGAGCAGTACTTC. It codes for CASSYAGTAPYEQYF.

The chain joins TRBV28 to TRBJ2-2, with TRBD1 matching 7 bases. The CDR3 sequence is 14 residues long. V was pared by 6 bases and J by 2 bases, with 3 bases of the junction left unmatched. Germline CDR1 and CDR2: MDHEN and SYDVKM. The CDR3 is CASRRGPNTGELFF. In nucleotides, the CDR3 is TGTGCCAGCAGGAGGGGGCCAAACACCGGGGAGCTGTTTTTT.

The chain employs TRBV11-3 and TRBJ2-7; the D gene is possibly TRBD1 (5 bases). V was clipped by 1 base and J by 5 bases, with 15 bases between them. Germline V CDR1 and CDR2: SGHNT, YENEEA. The CDR3 consists of 15 residues. The CDR3 bases are TGTGCCAGCAGCTTAGGGGGAACAGGAGTCCACGAGCAGTACTTC. Its protein is CASSLGGTGVHEQYF.

This chain joins TRBV4-3 and TRBJ1-6, with D perhaps matching TRBD1 (5 bases). This CDR3 comprises 15 residues. Trimming pared 0 bases from V and 6 bases from J, leaving 9 bases between. Looked up from germline, CDR1 is LGHNA and CDR2 is YSLEER. CDR3 loop: CASSQDAGINSPLHF. The CDR3 nucleotides are TGCGCCAGCAGCCAAGATGCAGGGATTAATTCACCCCTCCACTTT.

The chain joins TRBV29-1 to TRBJ2-4; 9 bases align to TRBD2. The CDR3 spans 14 residues. V shed 3 bases and J 7 bases; nucleotides not matched to a gene: 7. From germline, CDR1 is SQVTM and CDR2 ANQGSEA. The CDR3, as DNA: TGCAGCGTTGAGGGGGTAGCGGGAGCGAACATTCAGTACTTC. This codes for CSVEGVAGANIQYF. The full variable domain, with the rest looked up from reference TRBV29-1 and TRBJ2-4, is SAVISQKPSRDICQRGTSLTIQCQVDSQVTMMFWYRQQPGQSLTLIATANQGSEATYESGFVIDKFPISRPNLTFSTLTVSNMSPEDSSIYLCSVEGVAGANIQYFGAGTRLSVL.

The chain links TRBV27 to TRBJ2-7; a possible D gene is TRBD1 (6 bases). This CDR3 contains 13 residues. The germline V and J ends were trimmed by 2 bases and 2 bases, with 7 bases remaining between them. Germline V gene data show CDR1 as MNHEY and CDR2 as SMNVEV (reference sequence). The CDR3 DNA sequence: TGTGCCAGCAGTTTACGACAGGCCTACGAGCAGTACTTC. Translated: CASSLRQAYEQYF.

This chain joins TRBV24-1 and TRBJ2-7; 9 nucleotides agree with TRBD1. With 5 bases clipped from V and 3 bases from J, the junction kept 4 bases outside the gene matches. Germline V gives CDR1 KGHDR, CDR2 SFDVKD. The CDR3 spans 14 residues. Here the CDR3 reads CATSAPGQGYEQYF. CDR3 bases: TGTGCCACCAGTGCCCCGGGACAGGGCTACGAGCAGTACTTC.

The genes are TRBV18 and TRBJ2-7; 11 bases line up with TRBD2. Losses at the gene ends were 6 bases for V and 2 bases for J; bases not matched to a gene: 9. This CDR3 is 16 amino acids long. Germline loops: CDR1 KGHSH, CDR2 LQKENI. The CDR3 protein is CASSSYSGRGTYEQYF. As DNA, the CDR3 is TGTGCCAGCTCCTCCTATAGCGGGAGGGGAACCTACGAGCAGTACTTC.

The V and J genes are TRBV4-1 and TRBJ1-1; maybe TRBD1 (5 bases). Germline assignment: CDR1 MGHRA and CDR2 YSYEKL. This CDR3 region has 16 residues. The V gene lost 0 bases and the J gene lost 1 base, with 12 bases spanning the gap. The CDR3 DNA is TGCGCCAGCAGCCAAGATGGGACTGTGTGGAACACTGAAGCTTTCTTT. Protein: CASSQDGTVWNTEAFF.

Regarding this clone: One end of the junction is discordant with germline, which a read error may explain. The rearrangement links TRBV2 to TRBJ1-1; possibly TRBD1 for D (5 bases). Germline loops: CDR1 SNHLY, CDR2 FYNNEI. The CDR3 covers 13 residues. The CDR3 loop is CASRETANSEAFF. The CDR3, as DNA: TGTGCCAGCAGAGAGACAGCGAACAGTGAAGCTTTCTTT.

The chain combines TRBV18 with TRBJ2-3; weak D call: TRBD1 (5 bases). The length of the CDR3 is 16 residues. V was shortened by 0 bases and J by 4 bases, with 14 bases between the two germline ends. Germline V gene sequence: CDR1 KGHSH, CDR2 LQKENI. CDR3 DNA sequence: TGTGCCAGCTCACCACCGGCCAGGGTAGACCCAGATACGCAGTATTTT. It translates to CASSPPARVDPDTQYF.

Comments on this clone: An end of the junction does not agree with germline; a read error may underlie this. The rearrangement joins TRBV5-6 to TRBJ1-3, with D unresolved. The CDR3 is 12 amino acids. Germline loops: CDR1 SGHDT, CDR2 YYEEEE. The DNA for the CDR3 is TGTGCCAGCAGCTTGGTAGGGAAGGGCCGGGAATTT. This codes for CASSLVGKGREF.

This rearrangement joins TRBV27 to TRBJ1-1; 7 bases map to TRBD1. CDR3 size: 17 residues. After removal of 5 bases from V and 0 bases from J, the junction contained 12 bases not matched to a gene. Germline CDR1 reads MNHEY; CDR2 reads SMNVEV (reference sequence). The CDR3 loop reads CASSLITGQTLNTEAFF. CDR3 nucleotide sequence: TGTGCCAGCAGTCTGATTACGGGACAGACCCTGAACACTGAAGCTTTCTTT.